The sequence of this T cell receptor (beta chain) was determined in a study of T cells in Graves' hyperthyroidism and ophthalmopathy. Study-level information: The blood sample was taken at first diagnosis, before treatment began. Findings and limits, study-wide: Through a model of 13 V-J features, ophthalmopathy was separated from stable hyperthyroidism.

This clonotype was observed at least ten times. The antigen is not known. The J segment lost 0 bases and the V segment lost 4 bases, leaving 9 bases of the junction unmatched. Germline V gene data show CDR1 as SQVTM and CDR2 as ANQGSEA. There are 16 residues in the CDR3. Researchers amplified the TCR beta CDR3 regions from RNA transcripts. Initially, a first-round RT-PCR of the TCR CDR3 employed the HTBI primer set. One entry per CDR3 protein, called by TCRdb with MiXCR from the multiplex PCR reads. This sample has some 370,000 distinct CDR3 sequences, with about 17% found just once. Input material: blood. The receptor was isolated from a woman aged 30 to 39 with Graves' hyperthyroidism that later progressed to Graves' ophthalmopathy. The chain carries TRBV29-1 and TRBJ2-7, with TRBD2 matching over 10 bases. The CDR3 DNA reads TGCAGCGTTGGCGGTTTAGCGGGAGGTAGCTCCTACGAGCAGTACTTC. Amino acid sequence: CSVGGLAGGSSYEQYF.